Listed here are 29 T cell receptor beta chains from one sample, sequenced in a study of blood T cell repertoires in COVID-19. Measured with immunoSEQ multiplex PCR; TCRdb has only the in-frame clones, and not every one. The sample records just over 300,000 clones, around nine tenths being singletons. Input material: peripheral blood. All receptors come from a woman aged 25 to 39 with COVID-19, enrolled during active disease.

DNA for the CDR3: TGTGCCAGCAGCTTCCTAGGGGAAGGCTCCTCTGAAGCTTTCTTT. Protein product: CASSFLGEGSSEAFF. The chain has TRBV7-6 and TRBJ1-1, with D tentatively TRBD1 (5 bases). Germline-derived CDR1 and CDR2 are SGHVS and FNYEAQ. V gave up 3 bases and J gave up 6 bases, with 17 bases separating them. The CDR3 spans 15 residues.

This clone was observed a handful of times. The J gene is TRBJ2-5, the V gene TRBV5-1; D call uncertain. V was clipped by 2 bases and J by 1 base, with 12 bases between them. From germline, CDR1 is SGHRS and CDR2 YFSETQ. The CDR3 has 15 residues. The DNA for the CDR3 is TGCGCCAGCAGCTTTTCATTGAGTACCCAAGAGACCCAGTACTTC. Translating it yields CASSFSLSTQETQYF. Full variable domain (missing parts from reference TRBV5-1 and TRBJ2-5): KAGVTQTPRYLIKTRGQQVTLSCSPISGHRSVSWYQQTPGQGLQFLFEYFSETQRNKGNFPGRFSGRQFSNSRSEMNVSTLELGDSALYLCASSFSLSTQETQYFGPGTRLLVL.

Turning to this clone: The same CDR3 is also encoded by other DNA sequences in this sample. The rearrangement uses TRBV6-5 and TRBJ1-2; TRBD1 is a possible D gene (5 bases). Germline V gives CDR1 MNHEY, CDR2 SVGAGI. V was shortened by 2 bases and J by 4 bases, with 5 bases between the two germline ends. The CDR3 has 12 amino acids. The CDR3 protein is CASSYRGYGYTF. The CDR3 DNA reads as TGTGCCAGCAGTTACAGGGGCTATGGCTACACCTTC.

V and J are TRBV20-1 and TRBJ1-2, with 7 bases identical to TRBD1. CDR1 is DFQATT, CDR2 SNEGSKA, per germline (reference sequence). This CDR3 has 14 amino acids. V lost 3 bases, J lost 1 base, and 5 bases stayed unmatched. CDR3 in DNA: TGCAGTGCTAGTCTCGGGACAGATAACTATGGCTACACCTTC. This sequence encodes CSASLGTDNYGYTF.

The chain is built from TRBV19 and TRBJ1-2, with 7 bases fitting TRBD1. Looked up from germline, CDR1 is LNHDA and CDR2 is SQIVND (reference sequence). After removal of 8 bases from V and 7 bases from J, the junction contained 10 bases not matched to a gene. This CDR3 contains 13 residues. CDR3: CASEKGSGGGYTF. The CDR3 nucleotides are TGTGCCAGTGAGAAGGGTTCAGGGGGTGGCTACACCTTC.

The J gene is TRBJ1-2, the V gene TRBV6-5, with D tentatively TRBD1 (5 bases). The CDR3 length is 13 residues. Trimming removed 6 bases at V and 8 bases at J, with 16 bases between. Germline V gene lookup returns CDR1 MNHEY and CDR2 SVGAGI. DNA for the CDR3: TGTGCCAGCAGGCCCCAGGGTCCGGGCGGCTACACCTTC. It translates to CASRPQGPGGYTF.

The J gene is TRBJ1-2, the V gene TRBV6-2 or TRBV6-3; a possible D gene is TRBD1 (6 bases). Germline CDR1 is MNHEY and CDR2 is SVGEGT. Trimming took 5 bases from V and 4 from J, leaving 11 bases between them. This CDR3 has 13 amino acids. Here the CDR3 reads CASSKGHSYGYTF. CDR3 in DNA: TGTGCCAGCAGTAAGGGACACTCCTATGGCTACACCTTC.

This clone appeared a single time. The same CDR3 is also encoded by other DNA sequences in this sample. The chain links TRBV18 to TRBJ1-2, with 7 bases fitting TRBD1. Germline V CDR1 and CDR2: KGHSH, LQKENI. CDR3 length: 13 amino acids. Germline trimming cut 6 bases from V and 5 bases from J; bases unmatched to any gene: 6. The DNA of the CDR3 is TGTGCCAGCTCCTCGGGACAGTCTTATGGCTACACCTTC. Translated: CASSSGQSYGYTF.

This rearrangement joins TRBV6-5 to TRBJ1-4; D not resolved. Per germline, CDR1 MNHEY and CDR2 SVGAGI. The CDR3 has 14 amino acids. Trimming removed 7 bases from V and 2 bases from J, with 11 bases in between. The CDR3 protein is CASTLYWTNEKLFF. CDR3 in DNA: TGTGCCAGCACCCTATATTGGACTAATGAAAAACTGTTTTTT.

DNA for the CDR3: TGCGCCAGCAGCCCTGTAGGGGGCGTCGTCGATGAGCAGTTCTTC. Residues: CASSPVGGVVDEQFF. The chain links TRBV5-1 to TRBJ2-1, with 7 bases identical to TRBD1. Trimming took 4 bases from V and 8 from J; bases not matched to a gene: 12. The germline CDR1 and CDR2 sequences are SGHRS and YFSETQ. The CDR3 is made up of 15 amino acids.

This chain uses TRBV19 with TRBJ2-1; 8 nucleotides align to TRBD1. V shed 6 bases and J 8 bases; nucleotides not matched to a gene: 9. Germline CDR1 reads LNHDA; CDR2 reads SQIVND (reference sequence). The length of the CDR3 is 14 residues. As DNA, the CDR3 is TGTGCCAGTAGGAATGTAGACAGGGGCGATGAGCAGTTCTTC. Encoded protein: CASRNVDRGDEQFF.

The chain has TRBV12-3 or TRBV12-4 and TRBJ1-3; no clear D gene. The CDR3 length is 13 residues. With 6 bases removed from V and 4 bases from J, the gap between germline ends came to 10 bases. The CDR3 sequence: CASRQQLGNTIYF. CDR3 coding DNA: TGTGCCAGCAGACAACAGCTCGGAAACACCATATATTTT.

This sequence joins TRBV6-6 and TRBJ1-4, with 9 bases lining up with TRBD1. With V trimmed by 2 bases and J by 6 bases, 7 bases remained unmatched. The CDR3 is 16 amino acids. Germline values: CDR1 MNHNY, CDR2 SVGAGI (reference sequence). The CDR3 DNA sequence: TGTGCCAGCAGTTACCCGAACAGGGGGCGAGATGAAAAACTGTTTTTT. This encodes CASSYPNRGRDEKLFF.

This sequence joins TRBV6-5 and TRBJ1-6; D perhaps matches TRBD1 (5 bases). Trimming cost V 7 bases and J 6 bases, with 13 bases left between them. Germline values: CDR1 MNHEY, CDR2 SVGAGI. There are 14 residues in the CDR3. The CDR3 DNA follows: TGTGCCAGCACCCCCAGCGGGGCTAATTCACCCCTCCACTTT. Residues: CASTPSGANSPLHF.

CDR3 DNA: TGTGCCAGCAGCGCCGGGACTAGCGGGGAGGGTAAGCAGTATTTT. Translating it yields CASSAGTSGEGKQYF. This chain joins TRBV7-2 and TRBJ2-3, with 13 bases identical to TRBD2. Trimming cost V 5 bases and J 11 bases; bases outside gene matches: 10. Germline assignment: CDR1 SGHTA and CDR2 FQGNSA. The CDR3 extends over 15 amino acids. The variable domain in full, completed from reference TRBV7-2 and TRBJ2-3, reads GAGVSQSPSNKVTEKGKDVELRCDPISGHTALYWYRQSLGQGLEFLIYFQGNSAPDKSGLPSDRFSAERTGGSVSTLTIQRTQQEDSAVYLCASSAGTSGEGKQYFGPGTRLTVL.

V and J are TRBV19 and TRBJ1-2; D remains ambiguous. Germline CDR1 reads LNHDA; CDR2 reads SQIVND (reference sequence). The CDR3 covers 12 residues. The ends were cut back, 6 bases at V and 3 bases at J, with 8 bases in the middle. CDR3 amino acids: CASRSEYYGYTF. In nucleotides, the CDR3 is TGTGCCAGTAGGTCCGAGTACTATGGCTACACCTTC.

This chain uses TRBV29-1 with TRBJ1-3, with 7 bases lining up with TRBD1. Per germline, CDR1 SQVTM and CDR2 ANQGSEA. The CDR3 is 15 amino acids. V lost 1 base and J lost 0; bases outside the gene matches: 3. In nucleotides, the CDR3 is TGCAGCGTTGAAGGGGACAGAACCTCTGGAAACACCATATATTTT. It specifies CSVEGDRTSGNTIYF.

This chain connects TRBV9 to TRBJ1-1; D unclear. V lost 4 bases to trimming and J lost 10 bases, with 20 bases between them. In germline, CDR1 is SGDLS, CDR2 YYNGEE. The CDR3 loop spans 14 amino acids. The DNA of the CDR3 is TGTGCCAGCAGCCGTTCGGGTGGCTATGGCGGAGCTTTCTTT. Protein product: CASSRSGGYGGAFF. Full variable domain (rest looked up from reference TRBV9 and TRBJ1-1): DSGVTQTPKHLITATGQRVTLRCSPRSGDLSVYWYQQSLDQGLQFLIQYYNGEERAKGNILERFSAQQFPDLHSELNLSSLELGDSALYFCASSRSGGYGGAFFGQGTRLTVV.

The chain employs TRBV10-1 and TRBJ2-2; 10 bases agree with TRBD1. V shed 9 bases and J 3 bases; nucleotides not matched to a gene: 7. The CDR3 extends over 15 amino acids. The germline CDR1 and CDR2 sequences are WNHNN and SYGVQD (reference sequence). The CDR3 DNA is TGCGCCAGAAGGGGACAGGGGTTTCACACCGGGGAGCTGTTTTTT. This translates into CARRGQGFHTGELFF.

The chain employs TRBV5-1 and TRBJ1-4, with D perhaps TRBD1 (5 bases). Deletions cut 3 bases from V and 11 bases from J, with 17 bases between. Germline CDR1 reads SGHRS; CDR2 reads YFSETQ. The CDR3 runs to 14 residues. This CDR3 reads CASSYGTDGGKLFF. The DNA for the CDR3 is TGCGCCAGCAGCTACGGGACTGATGGAGGGAAACTGTTTTTT.

The chain is built from TRBV30 and TRBJ2-1, with 9 bases aligning to TRBD2. Germline CDR1 GTSNPN, CDR2 SVGIG (reference sequence). This CDR3 has 16 residues. The V and J ends lost 0 bases and 2 bases, in that order; junction bases with no gene match: 5. CDR3 nucleotides: TGTGCCTGGAGTGTACATGCGGGGGGGGCCTACAATGAGCAGTTCTTC. Protein sequence: CAWSVHAGGAYNEQFF.

The chain's CDR3 is CASSPGTGETGELFF. The CDR3 nucleotides are TGTGCCAGCAGCCCCGGGACAGGGGAGACCGGGGAGCTGTTTTTT. The rearrangement links TRBV4-2 to TRBJ2-2, with 10 bases fitting TRBD1. The V gene end was trimmed by 4 bases and the J gene end by 5 bases; junction bases not matched to a gene: 4. Germline loops: CDR1 LGHNA, CDR2 YNFKEQ. The CDR3 consists of 15 residues.

The genes are TRBV24-1 and TRBJ1-1, with D perhaps TRBD1 (6 bases). The CDR3 length is 15 residues. Germline V gene data show CDR1 as KGHDR and CDR2 as SFDVKD. The V end lost 3 bases, the J end lost 5 bases, and 15 bases lay between the germline ends. The CDR3: CATSDLQGLGTEAFF. The CDR3 region has the DNA TGTGCCACCAGTGATCTACAGGGTTTGGGGACTGAAGCTTTCTTT.

The rearrangement links TRBV2 to TRBJ1-6, with TRBD1 as a possible D gene (6 bases). CDR1 is SNHLY and CDR2 is FYNNEI in the germline V gene. The CDR3 loop spans 14 amino acids. Trimming removed 4 bases from V and 8 bases from J, with 12 bases in between. CDR3 protein: CASSARGGDSPLHF. The CDR3 DNA sequence: TGTGCCAGCAGTGCCAGGGGAGGGGATTCACCCCTCCACTTT.

This chain joins TRBV24-1 and TRBJ2-3; 9 bases are a match to TRBD2. Germline CDR1 is KGHDR and CDR2 is SFDVKD. Unmatched junction bases numbered 7, after V lost 4 bases and J lost 0 bases. This CDR3 has 17 residues. In nucleotides, the CDR3 is TGTGCCACCAGTGAGGCGATGACTAGCGGCAGCACAGATACGCAGTATTTT. It encodes CATSEAMTSGSTDTQYF.

V is TRBV18 and J is TRBJ1-5; the D is unclear. With 6 bases removed from V and 7 bases from J, the gap between germline ends came to 16 bases. The CDR3 sequence is 14 residues long. From germline, CDR1 is KGHSH and CDR2 LQKENI. CDR3 bases: TGTGCCAGCTCCCTATTTGAGGGTCGGCAGCCCCAGCATTTT. It specifies CASSLFEGRQPQHF.

The genes are TRBV5-1 and TRBJ1-1; no clear D. With 0 bases removed from V and 1 base from J, the gap between germline ends came to 7 bases. The CDR3 contains 14 residues. The germline CDR1 and CDR2 sequences are SGHRS and YFSETQ. DNA for the CDR3: TGCGCCAGCAGCTTGGCCGAGGGGAACACTGAAGCTTTCTTT. This gives the protein CASSLAEGNTEAFF.

V usage is TRBV9 and J usage is TRBJ1-2, with D maybe TRBD1 (5 bases). CDR1 and CDR2 (germline): SGDLS, YYNGEE. The V and J ends lost 6 bases and 6 bases respectively, with 24 bases between them. The CDR3 loop spans 16 amino acids. The chain's CDR3 is CASTRDGAGERDGYTF. CDR3 nucleotide sequence: TGTGCCAGCACGCGGGACGGAGCTGGGGAAAGGGATGGCTACACCTTC.

The gene calls are TRBV6-4 and TRBJ2-3; 8 bases line up with TRBD1. Per the germline V gene, CDR1 is MRHNA and CDR2 is SNTAGT. This CDR3 is built from 13 residues. V shed 5 bases, J shed 4 bases, and the junction held 2 bases outside the gene matches. CDR3 nucleotide sequence: TGTGCCAGCAGTCAGGGGGCTTCAGATACGCAGTATTTT. It yields the protein CASSQGASDTQYF.